The 7 T cell receptor beta chains below were found in one sample sequenced in a study of blood T cell repertoires in COVID-19. TCRdb keeps only in-frame clones here, not all; method: immunoSEQ multiplex PCR. This sample has fewer than 200,000 clones; 70% to 85% occur once, and the top ten carry 1% to 1.5%. The sequencing input was peripheral blood. The receptor set was obtained from a man in his sixties who had recovered from COVID-19.

The chain combines TRBV7-2 with TRBJ1-2, with TRBD1 matching over 7 bases. Germline assignment: CDR1 SGHTA and CDR2 FQGNSA. J was trimmed by 2 bases and V by 5 bases; bases with no gene match: 11. The CDR3 sequence is 16 residues long. DNA for the CDR3: TGTGCCAGCAGCCCCGAACCGGGACAGAGGAACTATGGCTACACCTTC. Amino acid sequence: CASSPEPGQRNYGYTF.

In nucleotides, the CDR3 is TGCGCCAGCAGCCCCAGCGGGGGGGCGGAGACCCAGTACTTC. Translation gives CASSPSGGAETQYF. The chain uses TRBV5-1 and TRBJ2-5, with 10 bases lining up with TRBD2. Per germline, CDR1 SGHRS and CDR2 YFSETQ. The V and J ends lost 4 bases and 5 bases, in that order; junction bases with no gene match: 5. The CDR3 contains 14 residues.

The chain joins TRBV6-5 to TRBJ1-6; D is undetermined. Trimming cost V 8 bases and J 3 bases, with 8 bases left between them. Germline V lookup: CDR1 MNHEY, CDR2 SVGAGI. The CDR3 contains 13 residues. CDR3 region: CASGSHYNSPLHF. DNA for the CDR3: TGTGCCAGCGGCTCGCACTATAATTCACCCCTCCACTTT.

The table lists this clone with a count of one. This sequence joins TRBV3-1 (or the pseudogene TRBV3-2) and TRBJ2-5; D perhaps matches TRBD1 (5 bases). Germline V gene sequence: CDR1 LGHDT, CDR2 YNNKEL (reference sequence). The V end was cut by 0 bases, the J end by 7 bases, with 12 bases between. The CDR3 covers 14 residues. This chain's CDR3 is CASSQEGHLGTQYF. CDR3 bases: TGTGCCAGCAGCCAAGAAGGACATCTCGGGACCCAGTACTTC.

This clone came up a few times. This rearrangement joins TRBV6-5 to TRBJ2-5, with 10 bases that match TRBD1. The V and J ends lost 7 bases and 2 bases, in that order; junction bases with no gene match: 7. The germline V gene has CDR1 MNHEY and CDR2 SVGAGI. The length of the CDR3 is 15 residues. The CDR3 DNA follows: TGTGCCAGCACCCAGACAGGGGGCTTACAAGAGACCCAGTACTTC. This encodes CASTQTGGLQETQYF.

V usage is TRBV29-1 and J usage is TRBJ2-2; TRBD1 agrees at 8 bases. CDR3 length: 17 residues. Germline CDR1 is SQVTM and CDR2 is ANQGSEA. V trimming: 5 bases; J trimming: 6 bases; junction bases outside the gene matches: 17. This chain's CDR3 is CSVILLLTGVKPGELFF. The CDR3 DNA follows: TGCAGCGTTATACTACTGCTGACAGGGGTAAAGCCCGGGGAGCTGTTTTTT.

The DNA of the CDR3 is TGTGCCAGCAGTTACGACAGGGGTAAAGAAGCTTTCTTT. Protein product: CASSYDRGKEAFF. The rearrangement joins TRBV6-5 to TRBJ1-1, with 8 bases that match TRBD1. The CDR3 sequence is 13 residues long. J lost 8 bases, V lost 2 bases, and 4 bases had no gene match. CDR1 MNHEY and CDR2 SVGAGI come from the germline V gene.